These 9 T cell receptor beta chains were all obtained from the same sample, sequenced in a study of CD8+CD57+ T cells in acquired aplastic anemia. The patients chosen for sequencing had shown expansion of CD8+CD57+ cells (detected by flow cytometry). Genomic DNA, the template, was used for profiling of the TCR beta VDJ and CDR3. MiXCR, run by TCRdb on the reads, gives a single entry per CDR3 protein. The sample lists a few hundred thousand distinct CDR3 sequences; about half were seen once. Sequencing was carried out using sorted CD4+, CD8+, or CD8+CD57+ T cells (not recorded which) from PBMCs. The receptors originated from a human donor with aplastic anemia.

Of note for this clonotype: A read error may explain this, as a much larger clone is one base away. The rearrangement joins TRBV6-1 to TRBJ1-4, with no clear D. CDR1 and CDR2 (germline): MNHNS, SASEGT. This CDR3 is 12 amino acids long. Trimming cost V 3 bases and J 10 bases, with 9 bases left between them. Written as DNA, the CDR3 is TGTGCCAGCAGTGACCGAGCGGGAAAACTGTTTTTT. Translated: CASSDRAGKLFF.

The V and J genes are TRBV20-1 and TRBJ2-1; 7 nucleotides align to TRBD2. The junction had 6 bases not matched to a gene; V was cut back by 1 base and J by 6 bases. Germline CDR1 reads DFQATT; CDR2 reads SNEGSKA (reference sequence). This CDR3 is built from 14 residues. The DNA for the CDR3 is TGCAGTGCTAGAGCCTTAGGGACTACCAATGAGCAGTTCTTC. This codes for CSARALGTTNEQFF.

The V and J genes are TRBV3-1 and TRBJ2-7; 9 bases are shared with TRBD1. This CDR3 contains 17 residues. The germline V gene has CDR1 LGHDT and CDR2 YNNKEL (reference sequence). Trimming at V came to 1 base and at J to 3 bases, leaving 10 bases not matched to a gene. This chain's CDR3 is CASSQAQGTGRVYEQYF. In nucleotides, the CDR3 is TGTGCCAGCAGCCAAGCTCAGGGGACAGGGCGAGTCTACGAGCAGTACTTC.

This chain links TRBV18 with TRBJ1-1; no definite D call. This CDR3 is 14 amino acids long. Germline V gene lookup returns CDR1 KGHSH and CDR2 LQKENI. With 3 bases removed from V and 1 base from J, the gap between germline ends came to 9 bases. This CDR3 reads CASSPAGKNTEAFF. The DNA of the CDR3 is TGTGCCAGCTCACCCGCGGGGAAGAACACTGAAGCTTTCTTT.

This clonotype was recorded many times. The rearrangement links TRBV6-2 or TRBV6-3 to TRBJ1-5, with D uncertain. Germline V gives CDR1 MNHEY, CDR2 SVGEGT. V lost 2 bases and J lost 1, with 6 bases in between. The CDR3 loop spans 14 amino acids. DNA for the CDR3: TGTGCCAGCAGTTACGTGTCGAGCAATCAGCCCCAGCATTTT. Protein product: CASSYVSSNQPQHF.

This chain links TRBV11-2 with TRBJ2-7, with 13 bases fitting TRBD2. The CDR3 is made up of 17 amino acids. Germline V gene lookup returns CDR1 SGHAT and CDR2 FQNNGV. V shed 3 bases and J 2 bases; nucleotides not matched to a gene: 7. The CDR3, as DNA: TGTGCCAGCAGCTTGCGACTAGCGGGGGGCAAGGCCTACGAGCAGTACTTC. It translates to CASSLRLAGGKAYEQYF.

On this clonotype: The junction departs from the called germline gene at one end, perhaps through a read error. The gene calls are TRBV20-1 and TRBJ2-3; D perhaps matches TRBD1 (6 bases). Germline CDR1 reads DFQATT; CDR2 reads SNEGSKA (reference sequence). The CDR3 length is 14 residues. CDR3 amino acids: CSALGSRGYNEQYF. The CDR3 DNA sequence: TGTAGTGCCCTGGGGTCCAGGGGCTACAATGAGCAGTATTTT.

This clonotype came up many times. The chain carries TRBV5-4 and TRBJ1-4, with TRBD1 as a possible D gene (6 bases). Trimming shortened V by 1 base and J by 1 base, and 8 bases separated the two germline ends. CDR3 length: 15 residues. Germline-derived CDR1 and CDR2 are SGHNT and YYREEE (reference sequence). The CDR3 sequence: CASSLKQGTNEKLFF. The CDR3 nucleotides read TGTGCCAGCAGCTTGAAACAGGGAACTAATGAAAAACTGTTTTTT.

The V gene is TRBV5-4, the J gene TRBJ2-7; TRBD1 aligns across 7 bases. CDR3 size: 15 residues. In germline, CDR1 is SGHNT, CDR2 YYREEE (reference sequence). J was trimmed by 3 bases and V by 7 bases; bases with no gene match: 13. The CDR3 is CASRLRGRALYEQYF. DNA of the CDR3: TGTGCCAGCCGTTTAAGGGGGCGAGCCCTCTACGAGCAGTACTTC.